This T cell receptor beta chain emerged from a study of identical twins. One entry per CDR3 protein, called by TCRdb with MiXCR from the 5' RACE reads. The sample records around 470,000 distinct CDR3 sequences, 14% being singletons. This clonotype was seen only a few times. Per the germline V gene, CDR1 is DFQATT and CDR2 is SNEGSKA (reference sequence). There are 13 residues in the CDR3. V gave up 6 bases and J gave up 2 bases, with 14 bases separating them. This same sample was also part of a study on yellow fever vaccine responses in identical twins.

The chain uses TRBV20-1 and TRBJ2-7; possibly TRBD1 for D (6 bases). The sample was CD4+ T cells sorted from blood. This clonotype originated in a woman under 30 in good health. DNA of the CDR3: TGCAGTGCGTCACTAGGGGGAGCCTACGAGCAGTACTTC. Its protein is CSASLGGAYEQYF.